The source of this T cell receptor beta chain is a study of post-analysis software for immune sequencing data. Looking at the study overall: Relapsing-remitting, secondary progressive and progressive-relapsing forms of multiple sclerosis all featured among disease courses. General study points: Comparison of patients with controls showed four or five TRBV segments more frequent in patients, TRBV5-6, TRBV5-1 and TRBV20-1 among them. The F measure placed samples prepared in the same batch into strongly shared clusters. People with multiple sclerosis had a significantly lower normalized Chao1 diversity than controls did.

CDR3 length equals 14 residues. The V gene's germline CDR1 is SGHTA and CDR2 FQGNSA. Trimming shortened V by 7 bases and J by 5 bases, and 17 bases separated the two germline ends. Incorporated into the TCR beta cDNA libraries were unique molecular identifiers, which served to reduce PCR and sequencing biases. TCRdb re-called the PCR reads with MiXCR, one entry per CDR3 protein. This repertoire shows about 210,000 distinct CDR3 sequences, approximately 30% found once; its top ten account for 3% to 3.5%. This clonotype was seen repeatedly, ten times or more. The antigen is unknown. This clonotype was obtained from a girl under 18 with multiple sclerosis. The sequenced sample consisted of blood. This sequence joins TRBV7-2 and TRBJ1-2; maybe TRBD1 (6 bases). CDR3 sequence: CASKRGGGGYGYTF. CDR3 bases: TGTGCCAGCAAGAGAGGGGGTGGAGGGTATGGCTACACCTTC.